This T cell receptor (beta chain) was documented in a study of tumor-infiltrating lymphocytes in localized non-small cell lung cancer. The data were produced by immunoSEQ multiplex PCR, yet TCRdb's version contains in-frame clones alone and is incomplete. The table shows around 9,500 clones, with roughly 80% occurring only once. The receptor was derived from a human donor with non-small cell lung cancer. The sample taken for sequencing was lung tumor tissue.

Here the CDR3 DNA reads TGTGCCAGCAGTTTACCAAGCCCTCCCTACGAGCAGTACTTC. It translates to CASSLPSPPYEQYF. This chain connects TRBV28 to TRBJ2-7; D uncertain. V gave up 2 bases and J gave up 2 bases, with 10 bases separating them. The CDR3 consists of 14 residues. CDR1 is MDHEN and CDR2 is SYDVKM in the germline V gene.